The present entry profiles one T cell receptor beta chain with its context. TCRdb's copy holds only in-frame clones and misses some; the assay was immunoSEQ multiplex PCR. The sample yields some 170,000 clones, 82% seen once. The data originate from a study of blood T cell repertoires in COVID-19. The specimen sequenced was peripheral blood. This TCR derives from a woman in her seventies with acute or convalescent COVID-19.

For the CDR3, the DNA is TGCGCCAGCAGCCAAGCGGTGTACGCTGGAAACACCATATATTTT. Amino acid sequence: CASSQAVYAGNTIYF. This sequence joins TRBV4-1 and TRBJ1-3, with D unresolved. V was cut by 1 base and J by 2 bases, with 9 bases left in between. The germline gives CDR1 MGHRA, CDR2 YSYEKL. CDR3 length: 15 residues.